These 30 T cell receptor beta chains originate from one sample sequenced in a study of OX40 agonist ivuxolimab in advanced cancers. Assay: immunoSEQ multiplex PCR; the TCRdb copy retains only in-frame clones and omits some. The repertoire holds approximately 48,000 clones, with around 77% as singletons. The material was CD4+ or CD8+ T cells sorted from blood, obtained in a trial of the OX40 agonist ivuxolimab. The receptors originated from an adult with an advanced solid tumor such as melanoma, head and neck, liver or kidney cancer.

The rearrangement uses TRBV19 and TRBJ2-5; TRBD1 matches at 7 bases. There are 13 residues in the CDR3. The germline gives CDR1 LNHDA, CDR2 SQIVND (reference sequence). The trim removed 8 bases at V and 5 bases at J, leaving 8 bases unmatched. The CDR3 nucleotides read TGTGCCAGTGGGGACAGTTCGAGGGAGACCCAGTACTTC. It codes for CASGDSSRETQYF.

J is TRBJ2-2 and V is TRBV7-9; no clear D gene. Trimming removed 0 bases from V and 1 base from J, with 9 bases in between. CDR1 SEHNR and CDR2 FQNEAQ come from the germline V gene (reference sequence). This CDR3 region has 16 residues. CDR3 DNA: TGTGCCAGCAGCTTAGCGCTCCAGCTGAACACCGGGGAGCTGTTTTTT. The encoded protein is CASSLALQLNTGELFF.

The rearrangement links TRBV5-1 to TRBJ2-6, with D perhaps assigned TRBD1 or TRBD2 (5 bases each). Trimming took off 1 base at V and 0 bases at J, with 11 bases between the two ends. Germline lookup yields CDR1 SGHRS and CDR2 YFSETQ. The CDR3 runs to 17 residues. This CDR3 is CASSLPGGYSGANVLTF. In DNA form, the CDR3 reads TGCGCCAGCAGCTTGCCTGGGGGATACTCTGGGGCCAACGTCCTGACTTTC. Full variable domain (missing parts from reference TRBV5-1 and TRBJ2-6): KAGVTQTPRYLIKTRGQQVTLSCSPISGHRSVSWYQQTPGQGLQFLFEYFSETQRNKGNFPGRFSGRQFSNSRSEMNVSTLELGDSALYLCASSLPGGYSGANVLTFGAGSRLTVL.

The chain carries TRBV11-1 and TRBJ1-5, with D possibly TRBD1 on 6 matching bases. The germline V gene has CDR1 SGHAT and CDR2 FQDESV (reference sequence). This CDR3 comprises 14 residues. Trimming pared 5 bases from V and 0 bases from J, leaving 8 bases between. CDR3 sequence (DNA): TGTGCCAGCAGCCAGGGGAGTAGCAATCAGCCCCAGCATTTT. It is translated as CASSQGSSNQPQHF.

On this clone: A read error may produce the germline difference seen at one junction end. Other DNA sequences in this specimen translate into the identical CDR3. The V call is TRBV20-1, the J call TRBJ2-3; unclear D gene. The CDR3 covers 11 residues. The germline gives CDR1 DFQATT, CDR2 SNEGSKA (reference sequence). CDR3 loop: CSARRTETQYF. DNA for the CDR3: TGCAGCGCTAGAAGAACCGAAACGCAGTATTTT.

This chain joins TRBV5-1 and TRBJ2-3; 8 bases align to TRBD2. There are 18 residues in the CDR3. CDR1 and CDR2 from the germline V gene are SGHRS and YFSETQ. V lost 2 bases and J lost 4; bases outside the gene matches: 15. The CDR3 DNA follows: TGCGCCAGCAGCTTTCAGGGACCAGCGGGAGATTTCGCAGATACGCAGTATTTT. It yields the protein CASSFQGPAGDFADTQYF.

This rearrangement joins TRBV6-1 to TRBJ1-6, with 8 nucleotides matching TRBD1. J gave up 10 bases and V 2 bases, and 7 bases lay outside the gene matches. The CDR3 runs to 15 residues. Germline values: CDR1 MNHNS, CDR2 SASEGT. The CDR3 protein is CASSESYRGGSPLHF. CDR3 coding DNA: TGTGCCAGCAGTGAATCGTACAGGGGGGGCTCACCCCTCCACTTT.

The V gene is TRBV5-1, the J gene TRBJ2-2; possibly TRBD1 for D (5 bases). Trimming cost V 4 bases and J 0 bases, with 10 bases left between them. The germline gives CDR1 SGHRS, CDR2 YFSETQ. This CDR3 contains 15 residues. CDR3 sequence (DNA): TGCGCCAGCAGCATACAGGTCTCGAACACCGGGGAGCTGTTTTTT. It yields the protein CASSIQVSNTGELFF.

The V call is TRBV10-1, the J call TRBJ1-2; D is undetermined. Trimming took off 3 bases at V and 3 bases at J, with 8 bases between the two ends. Looked up from germline, CDR1 is WNHNN and CDR2 is SYGVQD (reference sequence). CDR3 length equals 13 residues. The CDR3 nucleotides read TGCGCCAGCAGTGAACGTCGGGACTATGGCTACACCTTC. It specifies CASSERRDYGYTF.

The rearrangement joins TRBV23-1 to TRBJ2-6, with D perhaps matching TRBD1 (5 bases). TRBV23-1 is marked as an open reading frame, function uncertain. This CDR3 has 14 residues. V lost 11 bases to trimming and J lost 3 bases, with 14 bases between them. CDR3 nucleotide sequence: TGCGCCGCCTCAGGGATTTTTGGGGCCAACGTCCTGACTTTC. Translation: CAASGIFGANVLTF.

The chain uses TRBV11-2 and TRBJ2-2; D is perhaps TRBD1 (5 bases). Deletions cut 3 bases from V and 4 bases from J, with 15 bases between. Germline loops: CDR1 SGHAT, CDR2 FQNNGV. The CDR3 has 16 amino acids. This CDR3 reads CASSLGKGLVTGELFF. The CDR3 DNA reads TGTGCCAGCAGCTTGGGAAAGGGGTTGGTCACCGGGGAGCTGTTTTTT.

A few counts support this clone. V gene TRBV19 combines with J gene TRBJ1-2; no clear D. The CDR3 length is 13 residues. Per germline, CDR1 LNHDA and CDR2 SQIVND (reference sequence). The V end was cut by 11 bases, the J end by 2 bases, with 15 bases between. In DNA form, the CDR3 reads TGTGCCTCAGTAGCTACATCCAACTATGGCTACACCTTC. Its translation is CASVATSNYGYTF. Full variable domain (outside the CDR3, taken from reference TRBV19 and TRBJ1-2): DGGITQSPKYLFRKEGQNVTLSCEQNLNHDAMYWYRQDPGQGLRLIYYSQIVNDFQKGDIAEGYSVSREKKESFPLTVTSAQKNPTAFYLCASVATSNYGYTFGSGTRLTVV.

The chain carries TRBV4-1 and TRBJ2-7; 7 positions match TRBD1. Germline CDR1 MGHRA, CDR2 YSYEKL. This CDR3 region has 17 residues. V was pared by 2 bases and J by 2 bases, with 12 bases of the junction left unmatched. DNA of the CDR3: TGCGCCAGCAGCCAATCCGGACAGGCCCGGCCAACCTACGAGCAGTACTTC. It translates to CASSQSGQARPTYEQYF.

The chain has TRBV18 and TRBJ1-2; TRBD1 agrees at 7 bases. Germline V CDR1 and CDR2: KGHSH, LQKENI. V trimming: 3 bases; J trimming: 7 bases; junction bases outside the gene matches: 8. This CDR3 spans 14 amino acids. CDR3 in DNA: TGTGCCAGCTCACCCCAGACAGGGATCTCTGGCTACACCTTC. Amino acids: CASSPQTGISGYTF. Based on the CDR3 plus reference TRBV18 and TRBJ1-2, the full variable domain is NAGVMQNPRHLVRRRGQEARLRCSPMKGHSHVYWYRQLPEEGLKFMVYLQKENIIDESGMPKERFSAEFPKEGPSILRIQQVVRGDSAAYFCASSPQTGISGYTFGSGTRLTVV.

The chain combines TRBV27 with TRBJ2-3; maybe TRBD2 (6 bases). Trimming removed 5 bases from V and 7 bases from J, with 13 bases in between. This CDR3 comprises 13 residues. Germline V gene data show CDR1 as MNHEY and CDR2 as SMNVEV (reference sequence). The DNA for the CDR3 is TGTGCCAGCAGTCTCGGGAGAAGGAATACGCAGTATTTT. Amino acid sequence: CASSLGRRNTQYF.

V and J are TRBV19 and TRBJ1-5; D is unresolved. With 4 bases removed from V and 0 bases from J, the gap between germline ends came to 19 bases. The CDR3 consists of 18 residues. Germline V gene data show CDR1 as LNHDA and CDR2 as SQIVND (reference sequence). CDR3 DNA: TGTGCCAGTAGTAGGGGTCTGAACACCGATTATAGCAATCAGCCCCAGCATTTT. The encoded protein is CASSRGLNTDYSNQPQHF.

The chain employs TRBV7-9 and TRBJ2-7; a possible D gene is TRBD2 (6 bases). Looked up from germline, CDR1 is SEHNR and CDR2 is FQNEAQ (reference sequence). This CDR3 is built from 15 residues. Trimming cost V 1 base and J 4 bases, with 14 bases left between them. Here the CDR3 DNA reads TGTGCCAGCAGCTTAGGTGGGGCAAGCGGGTACGAGCAGTACTTC. Its translation: CASSLGGASGYEQYF.

The gene calls are TRBV15 and TRBJ2-3; a weak D match, TRBD2 (6 bases). Germline loops: CDR1 LNHNV, CDR2 YYDKDF (reference sequence). V was trimmed by 9 bases and J by 1 base, leaving 11 bases between them. The CDR3 spans 13 residues. CDR3 nucleotides: TGTGCCACGGGCGGGGCCCGCACAGATACGCAGTATTTT. Its translation: CATGGARTDTQYF.

The V call is TRBV7-2, the J call TRBJ2-5; a possible D gene is TRBD2 (5 bases). Trimming pared 5 bases from V and 9 bases from J, leaving 16 bases between. The CDR3 consists of 13 residues. Germline lookup yields CDR1 SGHTA and CDR2 FQGNSA. The DNA of the CDR3 is TGTGCCAGCAGCAGGACTGTATCTACGTCCCAGTACTTC. It is translated as CASSRTVSTSQYF.

The chain links TRBV4-1 to TRBJ2-1, with D uncertain. The CDR3 runs 16 residues. Germline V gives CDR1 MGHRA, CDR2 YSYEKL. Trimming cost V 3 bases and J 0 bases, with 12 bases left between them. The CDR3 sequence: CASSHLDLSSYNEQFF. CDR3 in DNA: TGCGCCAGCAGCCATCTAGACTTAAGCTCCTACAATGAGCAGTTCTTC.

The chain uses TRBV10-3 and TRBJ1-6; the match to TRBD1 covers 7 bases. Germline V CDR1 and CDR2: ENHRY, SYGVKD. The V and J ends lost 6 bases and 5 bases, in that order; junction bases with no gene match: 4. The CDR3 spans 14 residues. CDR3 sequence: CAISRDSNNSPLHF. Here the CDR3 DNA reads TGTGCCATCAGCCGGGACAGCAATAATTCACCCCTCCACTTT.

The chain couples TRBV19 to TRBJ2-1, with 13 bases identical to TRBD2. The J segment lost 6 bases and the V segment lost 3 bases, leaving 2 bases of the junction unmatched. The CDR3 consists of 15 residues. The germline CDR1 and CDR2 sequences are LNHDA and SQIVND (reference sequence). The CDR3 spells CASSITSGRANEQFF. The CDR3, as DNA: TGTGCCAGTAGTATTACTAGCGGGAGGGCCAATGAGCAGTTCTTC.

The rearrangement uses TRBV10-3 and TRBJ2-7; 9 bases align to TRBD1. The germline V gene has CDR1 ENHRY and CDR2 SYGVKD. V was pared by 11 bases and J by 0 bases, with 11 bases of the junction left unmatched. This CDR3 comprises 15 residues. The CDR3 reads CASSRDRVRSYEQYF. The CDR3, as DNA: TGTGCCTCGAGCCGGGACAGGGTCCGCTCCTACGAGCAGTACTTC.

This clone was seen just once. This chain connects TRBV7-8 to TRBJ2-3; the match to TRBD2 covers 9 bases. Losses at the gene ends were 6 bases for V and 7 bases for J; bases not matched to a gene: 14. The length of the CDR3 is 16 residues. Germline CDR1 is SGHVS and CDR2 is FQNEAQ. Written as DNA, the CDR3 is TGTGCCAGCAGGACACTCTGGCGGGAGGGCCAGTATACGCAGTATTTT. Translated, it gives CASRTLWREGQYTQYF.

The chain recombines TRBV10-3 with TRBJ2-3; D remains ambiguous. Trimming took off 3 bases at V and 4 bases at J, with 5 bases between the two ends. CDR3 size: 12 residues. Germline-derived CDR1 and CDR2 are ENHRY and SYGVKD. This CDR3 is CAISDRADTQYF. The CDR3 DNA sequence: TGTGCCATCAGTGACCGTGCAGATACGCAGTATTTT.

The V gene is TRBV27, the J gene TRBJ2-2; 11 bases are a match to TRBD2. Losses at the gene ends were 7 bases for V and 5 bases for J; bases not matched to a gene: 6. CDR3 length: 15 residues. The germline gives CDR1 MNHEY, CDR2 SMNVEV (reference sequence). CDR3 residues: CASNLSGRGTGELFF. CDR3 nucleotides: TGTGCCAGCAACCTTAGCGGGAGGGGGACCGGGGAGCTGTTTTTT.

This chain uses TRBV7-2 with TRBJ2-5; TRBD2 matches 8 bases. The germline V gene encodes CDR1 SGHTA and CDR2 FQGNSA. The CDR3 extends over 14 amino acids. J lost 5 bases, V lost 1 base, and 3 bases had no gene match. CDR3 loop: CASSLGTSRETQYF. In DNA, the CDR3 is TGTGCCAGCAGCTTAGGGACTAGCAGGGAGACCCAGTACTTC.

V gene TRBV5-5 combines with J gene TRBJ1-5; D may be TRBD1 (6 bases). The germline CDR1 and CDR2 sequences are SGHKS and YYEKEE (reference sequence). V gave up 4 bases and J gave up 4 bases, with 18 bases separating them. The CDR3 covers 16 residues. The CDR3 DNA reads as TGTGCCAGCAGCGTAAGGACAGTAAGAGAAAATCAGCCCCAGCATTTT. Amino acid sequence: CASSVRTVRENQPQHF.

On this clone: The junction departs from the called germline gene at one end, perhaps through a read error. The CDR3 loop is CASSSLAGELFF. The DNA for the CDR3 is TGTGCTAGCAGCTCACTCGCCGGGGAGCTGTTTTTT. The chain combines TRBV7-7 with TRBJ2-2; D not certain. Germline V gives CDR1 SSHAT, CDR2 FNYEAQ (reference sequence). The CDR3 spans 12 residues.

This chain connects TRBV11-2 to TRBJ1-5; D may be TRBD1 (5 bases). Germline V gene lookup returns CDR1 SGHAT and CDR2 FQNNGV. Trimming cost V 1 base and J 2 bases, with 12 bases left between them. The CDR3 extends over 16 amino acids. CDR3: CASSLGWRGRNQPQHF. The CDR3 DNA follows: TGTGCCAGCAGCTTAGGTTGGAGGGGTCGCAATCAGCCCCAGCATTTT.